This T cell receptor beta chain comes out of a study of early T cells in non-severe SARS-CoV-2 infection. Study in general: Unsorted whole-blood RNA was sequenced in bulk, leaving chains unpaired.

This clonotype was counted only a few times. As yet, its antigen is unknown. Separate cDNA molecules each had unique molecular identifiers attached to them. TCRdb re-called the 5' RACE reads with MiXCR, one entry per CDR3 protein. The sample has tens of thousands of distinct CDR3 sequences; around 5% are singletons. V was shortened by 6 bases and J by 7 bases, with 10 bases between the two germline ends. Germline CDR1 and CDR2: SEHNR and FQNEAQ (reference sequence). The CDR3 totals 11 residues. Study-level points and caveats: VDJdb matches were skewed toward anti-spike CD8 T cell responses.

Sequencing input: whole blood. The TCR originated in an adult who was a healthcare worker with PCR-confirmed SARS-CoV-2 infection or an uninfected control (not recorded which). The chain is built from TRBV7-9 and TRBJ2-7, with D possibly matching TRBD1 (6 bases). CDR3 coding DNA: TGTGCCAGCAGTTCCACAGGGGAGCAGTACTTC. Amino acids: CASSSTGEQYF.